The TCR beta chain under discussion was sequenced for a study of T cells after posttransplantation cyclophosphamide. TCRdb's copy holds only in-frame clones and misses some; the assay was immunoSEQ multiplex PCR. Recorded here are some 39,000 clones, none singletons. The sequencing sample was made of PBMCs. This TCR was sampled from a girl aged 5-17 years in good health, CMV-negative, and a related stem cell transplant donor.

The CDR3 is CASSPYLGQGYNEQFF. As DNA, the CDR3 is TGTGCCAGCAGTCCCTACCTGGGACAGGGTTACAATGAGCAGTTCTTC. The chain employs TRBV28 and TRBJ2-1, with 9 bases matching TRBD1. From germline, CDR1 is MDHEN and CDR2 SYDVKM. Trimming cost V 5 bases and J 4 bases; bases outside gene matches: 9. The CDR3 spans 16 residues.